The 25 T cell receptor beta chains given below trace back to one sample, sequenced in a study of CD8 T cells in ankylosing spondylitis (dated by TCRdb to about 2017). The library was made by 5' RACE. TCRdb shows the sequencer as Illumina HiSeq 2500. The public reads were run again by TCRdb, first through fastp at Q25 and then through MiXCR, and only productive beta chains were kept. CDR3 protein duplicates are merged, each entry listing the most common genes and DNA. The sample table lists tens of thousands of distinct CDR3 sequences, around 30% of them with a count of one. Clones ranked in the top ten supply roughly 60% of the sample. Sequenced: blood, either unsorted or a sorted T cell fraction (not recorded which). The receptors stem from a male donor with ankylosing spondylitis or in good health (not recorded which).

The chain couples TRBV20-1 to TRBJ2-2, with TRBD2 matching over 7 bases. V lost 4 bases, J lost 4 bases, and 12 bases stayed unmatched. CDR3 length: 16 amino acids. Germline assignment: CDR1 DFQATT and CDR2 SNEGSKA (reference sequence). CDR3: CSANQAKRESTGELFF. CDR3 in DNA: TGCAGTGCTAACCAAGCCAAGCGGGAATCCACCGGGGAGCTGTTTTTT.

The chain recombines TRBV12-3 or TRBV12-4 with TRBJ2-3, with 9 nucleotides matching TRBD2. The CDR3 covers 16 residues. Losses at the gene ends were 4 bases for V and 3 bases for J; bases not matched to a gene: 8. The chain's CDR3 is CASSSYSGSNTDTQYF. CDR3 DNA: TGTGCCAGCAGTTCGTATAGCGGGAGTAATACAGATACGCAGTATTTT.

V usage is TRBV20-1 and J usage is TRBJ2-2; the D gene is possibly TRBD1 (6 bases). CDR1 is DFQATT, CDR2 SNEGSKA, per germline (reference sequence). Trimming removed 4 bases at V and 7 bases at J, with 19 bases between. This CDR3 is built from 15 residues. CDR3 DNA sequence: TGCAGTGCTAAGGACAGAACAGTCGGCGGCGGGGAGCTGTTTTTT. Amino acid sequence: CSAKDRTVGGGELFF.

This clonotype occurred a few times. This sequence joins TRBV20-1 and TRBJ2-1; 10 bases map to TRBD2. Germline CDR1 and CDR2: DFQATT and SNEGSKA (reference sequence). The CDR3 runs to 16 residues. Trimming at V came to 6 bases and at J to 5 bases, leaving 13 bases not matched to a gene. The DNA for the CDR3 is TGCAGTGCCCCTCCCGCTAGCGGGAGTAACCACAATGAGCAGTTCTTC. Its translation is CSAPPASGSNHNEQFF.

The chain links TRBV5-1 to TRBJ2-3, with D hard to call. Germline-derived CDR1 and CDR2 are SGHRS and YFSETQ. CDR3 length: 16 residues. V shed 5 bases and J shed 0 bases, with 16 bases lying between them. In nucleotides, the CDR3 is TGCGCCAGCAGTCCATATAGCAGATCTAGCACAGATACGCAGTATTTT. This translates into CASSPYSRSSTDTQYF.

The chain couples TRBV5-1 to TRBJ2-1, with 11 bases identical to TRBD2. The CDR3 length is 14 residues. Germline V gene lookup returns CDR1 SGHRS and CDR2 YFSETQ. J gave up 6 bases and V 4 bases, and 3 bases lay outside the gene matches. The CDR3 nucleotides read TGCGCCAGCAGCCCCCTAGCGGGAGGCAATGAGCAGTTCTTC. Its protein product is CASSPLAGGNEQFF.

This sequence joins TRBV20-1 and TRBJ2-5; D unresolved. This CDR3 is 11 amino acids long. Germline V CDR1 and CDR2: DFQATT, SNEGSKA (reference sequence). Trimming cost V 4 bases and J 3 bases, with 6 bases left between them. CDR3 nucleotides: TGCAGTGCTATAGTTGAAGAGACCCAGTACTTC. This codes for CSAIVEETQYF.

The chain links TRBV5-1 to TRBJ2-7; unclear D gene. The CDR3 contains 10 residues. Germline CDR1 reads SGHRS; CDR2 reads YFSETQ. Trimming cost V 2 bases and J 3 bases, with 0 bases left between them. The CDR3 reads CASSFYEQYV. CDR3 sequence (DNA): TGCGCCAGCAGCTTCTACGAGCAGTACGTC.

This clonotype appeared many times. The CDR3 is CASSPVSGTEAFF. The CDR3 DNA is TGTGCCAGCAGCCCTGTATCGGGCACTGAAGCTTTCTTT. The V gene is TRBV12-3 or TRBV12-4, the J gene TRBJ1-1; D remains unclear. The CDR3 runs to 13 residues. The ends were cut back, 6 bases at V and 4 bases at J, with 12 bases in the middle.

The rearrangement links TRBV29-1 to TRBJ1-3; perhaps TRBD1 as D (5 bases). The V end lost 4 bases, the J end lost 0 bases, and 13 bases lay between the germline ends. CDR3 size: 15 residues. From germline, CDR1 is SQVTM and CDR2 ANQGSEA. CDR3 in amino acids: CSVAWRGSSGNTIYF. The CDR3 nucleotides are TGCAGCGTTGCCTGGAGGGGTAGCTCTGGAAACACCATATATTTT.

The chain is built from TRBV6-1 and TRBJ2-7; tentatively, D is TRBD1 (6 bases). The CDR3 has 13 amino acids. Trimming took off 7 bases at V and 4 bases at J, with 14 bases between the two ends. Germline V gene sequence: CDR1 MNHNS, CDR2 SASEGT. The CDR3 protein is CASKGSRGYEQYF. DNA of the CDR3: TGTGCCAGCAAGGGGAGCAGGGGTTACGAGCAGTACTTC.

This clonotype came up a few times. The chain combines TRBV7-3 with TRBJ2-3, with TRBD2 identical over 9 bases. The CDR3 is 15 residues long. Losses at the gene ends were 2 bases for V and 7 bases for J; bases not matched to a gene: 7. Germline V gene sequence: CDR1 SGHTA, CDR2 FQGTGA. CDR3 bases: TGTGCCAGCAGCTTAGGATTTAGCGGGGGAAATACGCAGTATTTT. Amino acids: CASSLGFSGGNTQYF.

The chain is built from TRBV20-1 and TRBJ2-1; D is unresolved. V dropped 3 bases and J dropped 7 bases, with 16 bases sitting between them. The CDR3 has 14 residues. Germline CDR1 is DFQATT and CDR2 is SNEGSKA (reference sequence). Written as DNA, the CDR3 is TGCAGTGCTAGTAAAAGCGCCATTGGGAATGAGCAGTTCTTC. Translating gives CSASKSAIGNEQFF.

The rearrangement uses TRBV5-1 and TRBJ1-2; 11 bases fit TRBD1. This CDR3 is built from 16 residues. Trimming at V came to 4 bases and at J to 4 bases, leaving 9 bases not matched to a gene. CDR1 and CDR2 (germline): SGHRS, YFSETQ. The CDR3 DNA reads TGCGCCAGCAGCGGACCGGGGGGGACAGGGGGCTATGGCTACACCTTC. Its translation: CASSGPGGTGGYGYTF.

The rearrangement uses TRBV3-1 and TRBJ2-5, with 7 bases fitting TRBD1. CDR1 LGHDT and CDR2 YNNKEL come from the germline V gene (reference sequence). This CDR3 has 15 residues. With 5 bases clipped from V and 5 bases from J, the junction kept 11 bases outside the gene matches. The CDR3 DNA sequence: TGTGCCAGCAGCTCGGGGACAGCGACGAGGGAGACCCAGTACTTC. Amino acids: CASSSGTATRETQYF.

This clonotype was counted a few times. The CDR3 reads CASRTTGQGSGNTIYF. CDR3 DNA: TGTGCCAGCAGAACAACGGGACAGGGTTCTGGAAACACCATATATTTT. The genes are TRBV6-1 and TRBJ1-3; 9 bases line up with TRBD1. Germline V gene sequence: CDR1 MNHNS, CDR2 SASEGT. J lost 1 base, V lost 6 bases, and 7 bases had no gene match. The CDR3 is made up of 16 amino acids.

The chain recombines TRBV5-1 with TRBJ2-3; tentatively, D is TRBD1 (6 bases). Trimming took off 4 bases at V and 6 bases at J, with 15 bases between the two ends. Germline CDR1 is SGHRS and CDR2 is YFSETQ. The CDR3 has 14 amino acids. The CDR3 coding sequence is TGCGCCAGCAGCCCCGGACAGAGTAGGGATACGCAGTATTTT. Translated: CASSPGQSRDTQYF.

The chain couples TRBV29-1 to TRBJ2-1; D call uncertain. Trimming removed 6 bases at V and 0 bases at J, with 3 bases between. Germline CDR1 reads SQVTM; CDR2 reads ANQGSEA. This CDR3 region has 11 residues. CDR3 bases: TGCAGCGTGGGCTCCTACAATGAGCAGTTCTTC. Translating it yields CSVGSYNEQFF.

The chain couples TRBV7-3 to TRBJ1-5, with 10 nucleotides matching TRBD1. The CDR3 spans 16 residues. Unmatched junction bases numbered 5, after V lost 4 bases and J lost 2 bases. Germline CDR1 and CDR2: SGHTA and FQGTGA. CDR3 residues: CASSYDRGRGNQPQHF. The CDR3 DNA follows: TGTGCCAGCAGCTATGACAGGGGGCGCGGCAATCAGCCCCAGCATTTT.

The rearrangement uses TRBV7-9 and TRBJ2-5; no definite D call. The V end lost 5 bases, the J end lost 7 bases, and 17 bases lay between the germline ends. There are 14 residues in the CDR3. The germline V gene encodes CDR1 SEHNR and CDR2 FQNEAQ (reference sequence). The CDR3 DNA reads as TGTGCCAGCAGCCCTCTTCCCGATCTTGGGACCCAGTACTTC. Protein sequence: CASSPLPDLGTQYF.

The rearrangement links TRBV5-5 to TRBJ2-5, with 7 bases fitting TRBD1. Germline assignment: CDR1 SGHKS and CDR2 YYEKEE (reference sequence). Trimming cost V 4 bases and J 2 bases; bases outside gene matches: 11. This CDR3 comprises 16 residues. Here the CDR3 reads CASSQLIGTEQETQYF. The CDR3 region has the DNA TGTGCCAGCAGCCAACTTATTGGGACAGAACAAGAGACCCAGTACTTC. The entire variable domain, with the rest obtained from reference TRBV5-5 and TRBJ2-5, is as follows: DAGVTQSPTHLIKTRGQQVTLRCSPISGHKSVSWYQQVLGQGPQFIFQYYEKEERGRGNFPDRFSARQFPNYSSELNVNALLLGDSALYLCASSQLIGTEQETQYFGPGTRLLVL.

The chain's CDR3 is CASSRREETQYF. CDR3 coding DNA: TGCGCCAGCAGCCGGCGGGAGGAGACCCAGTACTTC. The chain combines TRBV5-1 with TRBJ2-5, with 7 bases lining up with TRBD2. The CDR3 spans 12 residues. Germline V gene lookup returns CDR1 SGHRS and CDR2 YFSETQ. The V and J ends lost 4 bases and 5 bases, in that order; junction bases with no gene match: 2.

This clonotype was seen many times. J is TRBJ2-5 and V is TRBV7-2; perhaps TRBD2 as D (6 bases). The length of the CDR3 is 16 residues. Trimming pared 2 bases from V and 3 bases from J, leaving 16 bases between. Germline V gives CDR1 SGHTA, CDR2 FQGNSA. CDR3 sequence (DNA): TGTGCCAGCAGCTTACCGGGACTCCCGATGGAAGAGACCCAGTACTTC. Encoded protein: CASSLPGLPMEETQYF.

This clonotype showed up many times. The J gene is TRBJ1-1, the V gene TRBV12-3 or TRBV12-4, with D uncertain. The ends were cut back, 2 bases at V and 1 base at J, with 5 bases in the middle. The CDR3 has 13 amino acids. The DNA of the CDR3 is TGTGCCAGCAGTTTAACAGCGAACACTGAAGCTTTCTTT. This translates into CASSLTANTEAFF.

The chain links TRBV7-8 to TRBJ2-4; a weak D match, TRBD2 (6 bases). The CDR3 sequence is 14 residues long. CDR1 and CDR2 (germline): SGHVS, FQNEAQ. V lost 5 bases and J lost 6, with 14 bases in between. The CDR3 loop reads CASSGRAGRNIQYF. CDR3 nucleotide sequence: TGTGCCAGCAGCGGCCGAGCCGGGAGAAACATTCAGTACTTC.